The next 19 T cell receptor beta chains were all read from a single sample in a study of cytomegalovirus exposure and HLA in healthy donors. PCR amplification relied on 60 Vbeta primers (plus 13 Jbeta primers). Clones were sequenced by immunoSEQ multiplex PCR, and TCRdb holds only the in-frame ones, with some missing. The sample has some 150,000 clones, 77% seen once. Sequences were obtained from PBMCs. The receptors here all came from a female donor in good health and CMV-seronegative.

This sequence joins TRBV19 and TRBJ1-6; weak D call: TRBD1 (5 bases). V lost 3 bases and J lost 8, with 14 bases in between. This CDR3 contains 15 residues. Germline lookup yields CDR1 LNHDA and CDR2 SQIVND (reference sequence). CDR3 DNA sequence: TGTGCCAGTAGTATTTTCAGCAGGGAGGATTCACCCCTCCACTTT. Amino acid sequence: CASSIFSREDSPLHF.

The genes are TRBV11-3 and TRBJ1-1, with D perhaps TRBD1 (6 bases). The CDR3 is made up of 13 amino acids. The germline V gene has CDR1 SGHNT and CDR2 YENEEA. Trimming cost V 7 bases and J 2 bases, with 11 bases left between them. CDR3 in DNA: TGTGCCAGCAACAGGGATTTCAACACTGAAGCTTTCTTT. The encoded protein is CASNRDFNTEAFF.

V and J are TRBV28 and TRBJ2-7; maybe TRBD1 (7 bases). The CDR3 contains 15 residues. V was clipped by 8 bases and J by 5 bases, with 22 bases between them. CDR1 is MDHEN and CDR2 is SYDVKM in the germline V gene. The CDR3 reads CASLLGGNRGDEQYF. As DNA, the CDR3 is TGTGCCAGCCTACTGGGGGGTAACAGGGGCGACGAGCAGTACTTC.

This chain links TRBV10-1 with TRBJ2-1, with D perhaps matching TRBD2 (5 bases). Germline V CDR1 and CDR2: WNHNN, SYGVQD (reference sequence). Trimming pared 10 bases from V and 2 bases from J, leaving 9 bases between. CDR3 length: 12 residues. The CDR3 coding sequence is TGCGCCACCGACTATACCTACAATGAGCAGTTCTTC. Translating it yields CATDYTYNEQFF.

This chain links TRBV28 with TRBJ2-5; 10 bases fit TRBD2. The germline V gene has CDR1 MDHEN and CDR2 SYDVKM. Trimming removed 5 bases from V and 5 bases from J; junction bases left unmatched: 20. The CDR3 extends over 19 amino acids. CDR3 in amino acids: CASSPPPGLADLPAETQYF. The CDR3, as DNA: TGTGCCAGCAGTCCCCCCCCCGGACTAGCGGACCTCCCAGCGGAGACCCAGTACTTC. Based on the CDR3 plus reference TRBV28 and TRBJ2-5, the full variable domain is DVKVTQSSRYLVKRTGEKVFLECVQDMDHENMFWYRQDPGLGLRLIYFSYDVKMKEKGDIPEGYSVSREKKERFSLILESASTNQTSMYLCASSPPPGLADLPAETQYFGPGTRLLVL.

The chain carries TRBV9 and TRBJ1-4; the match to TRBD1 covers 8 bases. The CDR3 is 15 residues long. Trimming took 1 base from V and 2 from J; bases not matched to a gene: 1. Looked up from germline, CDR1 is SGDLS and CDR2 is YYNGEE. CDR3 in DNA: TGTGCCAGCAGCGTAACAGGGGGGACTAATGAAAAACTGTTTTTT. Its translation: CASSVTGGTNEKLFF.

This clone was detected a few times. The V call is TRBV5-1, the J call TRBJ1-1; D possibly corresponds to TRBD1 (5 bases). V lost 4 bases to trimming and J lost 3 bases, with 10 bases between them. Germline values: CDR1 SGHRS, CDR2 YFSETQ. This CDR3 has 13 amino acids. The CDR3 DNA reads as TGCGCCAGCAGCCCTTACAGGTACACTGAAGCTTTCTTT. This codes for CASSPYRYTEAFF.

The chain couples TRBV27 to TRBJ2-5; 7 bases align to TRBD2. With 2 bases clipped from V and 4 bases from J, the junction kept 7 bases outside the gene matches. From germline, CDR1 is MNHEY and CDR2 SMNVEV (reference sequence). The CDR3 extends over 15 amino acids. The CDR3 bases are TGTGCCAGCAGTTTAAGTAGCGGGCATCGAGAGACCCAGTACTTC. It translates to CASSLSSGHRETQYF.

V is TRBV13 and J is TRBJ1-1; tentatively, D is TRBD1 (5 bases). The V gene's germline CDR1 is PRHDT and CDR2 FYEKMQ (reference sequence). CDR3 length: 15 residues. V was trimmed by 4 bases and J by 5 bases, leaving 17 bases between them. CDR3 in amino acids: CASSSFRAGRTEAFF. CDR3 nucleotide sequence: TGTGCCAGCAGCTCTTTCAGGGCGGGAAGGACTGAAGCTTTCTTT.

The gene calls are TRBV2 and TRBJ2-7, with TRBD1 matching over 8 bases. With 6 bases clipped from V and 3 bases from J, the junction kept 7 bases outside the gene matches. Per germline, CDR1 SNHLY and CDR2 FYNNEI. This CDR3 contains 14 residues. The CDR3 sequence: CASRQTGEVYEQYF. The CDR3, as DNA: TGTGCCAGCAGGCAGACAGGGGAGGTCTACGAGCAGTACTTC. The whole variable domain, filled in from reference TRBV2 and TRBJ2-7, reads EPEVTQTPSHQVTQMGQEVILRCVPISNHLYFYWYRQILGQKVEFLVSFYNNEISEKSEIFDDQFSVERPDGSNFTLKIRSTKLEDSAMYFCASRQTGEVYEQYFGPGTRLTVT.

The chain carries TRBV6-6 and TRBJ2-3; weak D call: TRBD2 (6 bases). V lost 6 bases to trimming and J lost 5 bases, with 18 bases between them. The CDR3 sequence is 15 residues long. Germline assignment: CDR1 MNHNY and CDR2 SVGAGI (reference sequence). CDR3 sequence reads: CASSQTGSREDTQYF. The DNA for the CDR3 is TGTGCCAGCAGCCAAACCGGGAGTCGAGAAGATACGCAGTATTTT.

The V gene is TRBV15, the J gene TRBJ1-6; 9 bases match TRBD1. V dropped 3 bases and J dropped 9; count of bases not matched to a gene: 6. Germline CDR1 is LNHNV and CDR2 is YYDKDF (reference sequence). The CDR3 runs to 15 residues. CDR3 DNA: TGTGCCACCAGCAGGGGGGGACAGGGCAGTTCACCCCTCCACTTT. As protein: CATSRGGQGSSPLHF.

The rearrangement joins TRBV27 to TRBJ2-7, with D maybe TRBD2 (6 bases). The ends were cut back, 3 bases at V and 0 bases at J, with 12 bases in the middle. Germline-derived CDR1 and CDR2 are MNHEY and SMNVEV (reference sequence). The length of the CDR3 is 15 residues. CDR3 nucleotide sequence: TGTGCCAGCAGTTTGGCGGGGATTGCCTCCTACGAGCAGTACTTC. Protein product: CASSLAGIASYEQYF.

The chain couples TRBV19 to TRBJ1-3; perhaps TRBD1 as D (6 bases). Germline CDR1 LNHDA, CDR2 SQIVND (reference sequence). CDR3 length: 15 residues. V was cut by 3 bases and J by 2 bases, with 11 bases left in between. CDR3 region: CASSMWQGPGNTIYF. The CDR3 DNA reads as TGTGCCAGTAGTATGTGGCAGGGGCCTGGAAACACCATATATTTT.

The rearrangement uses TRBV10-1 and TRBJ2-3, with 12 bases identical to TRBD2. The junction had 5 bases not matched to a gene; V was cut back by 5 bases and J by 2 bases. The CDR3 loop spans 16 amino acids. CDR1 is WNHNN and CDR2 is SYGVQD in the germline V gene (reference sequence). The CDR3 sequence is CASSQLAGGSTDTQYF. CDR3 DNA sequence: TGCGCCAGCAGTCAACTAGCGGGGGGATCCACAGATACGCAGTATTTT.

The V and J genes are TRBV28 and TRBJ2-1, with TRBD2 matching over 7 bases. Per germline, CDR1 MDHEN and CDR2 SYDVKM. V was pared by 4 bases and J by 0 bases, with 6 bases of the junction left unmatched. This CDR3 region has 16 residues. CDR3 in DNA: TGTGCCAGCAGTTCAGCCGGCGGGAGCTCCTACAATGAGCAGTTCTTC. This translates into CASSSAGGSSYNEQFF.

The J gene is TRBJ1-1, the V gene TRBV20-1; 8 nucleotides agree with TRBD1. J lost 11 bases, V lost 6 bases, and 5 bases had no gene match. Germline V gene sequence: CDR1 DFQATT, CDR2 SNEGSKA (reference sequence). The CDR3 totals 10 residues. As DNA, the CDR3 is TGCAGTGCCATGGACAGGGCGGCTTTCTTT. Its translation: CSAMDRAAFF.

The V call is TRBV9, the J call TRBJ1-2, with 11 bases identical to TRBD1. Trimming removed 3 bases from V and 11 bases from J; junction bases left unmatched: 3. The germline gives CDR1 SGDLS, CDR2 YYNGEE. The CDR3 has 12 amino acids. CDR3 loop: CASSGGTGGYTF. DNA of the CDR3: TGTGCCAGCAGCGGGGGGACAGGGGGGTACACCTTC.

The J gene is TRBJ2-2, the V gene TRBV7-3; D unclear. Germline values: CDR1 SGHTA, CDR2 FQGTGA. The V end lost 5 bases, the J end lost 7 bases, and 14 bases lay between the germline ends. The CDR3 has 14 amino acids. The CDR3 spells CASSLDPSGGELFF. The CDR3, as DNA: TGTGCCAGCAGCCTTGATCCTTCGGGCGGGGAGCTGTTTTTT.